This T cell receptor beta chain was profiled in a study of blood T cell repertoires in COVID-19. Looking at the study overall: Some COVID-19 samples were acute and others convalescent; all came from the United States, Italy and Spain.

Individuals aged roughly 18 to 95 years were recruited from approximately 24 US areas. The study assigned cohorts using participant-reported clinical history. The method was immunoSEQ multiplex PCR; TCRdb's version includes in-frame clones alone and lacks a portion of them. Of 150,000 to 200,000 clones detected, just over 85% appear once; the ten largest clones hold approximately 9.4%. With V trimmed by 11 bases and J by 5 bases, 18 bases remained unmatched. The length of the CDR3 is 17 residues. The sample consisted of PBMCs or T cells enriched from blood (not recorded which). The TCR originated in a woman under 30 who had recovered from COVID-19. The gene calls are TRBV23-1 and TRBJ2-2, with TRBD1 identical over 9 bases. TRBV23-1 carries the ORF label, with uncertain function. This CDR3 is CADQNRDREKRTGELFF. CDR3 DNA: TGCGCCGACCAAAACCGGGACAGGGAGAAAAGGACCGGGGAGCTGTTTTTT.